These 29 T cell receptor beta chains were sequenced from one sample in a study of T cells in localized non-small cell lung cancer. Sequencing used immunoSEQ multiplex PCR; TCRdb keeps in-frame clones, though not all of them. The sample records about 3,500 clones, approximately 42% being singletons. The sample in question was lung tumor tissue, obtained before any cancer treatment. These receptors were taken from a male donor older than 55 with stage I lung adenocarcinoma.

This clone came up a few times. Written as DNA, the CDR3 is TGTGCCATCACTAGCGACCCCCTGCGGGGCTACACCTTC. This gives the protein CAITSDPLRGYTF. The chain recombines TRBV6-8 with TRBJ1-2; no clear D gene. The CDR3 length is 13 residues. V was pared by 10 bases and J by 8 bases, with 20 bases between. Germline values: CDR1 MNHGY, CDR2 SAAAGT.

The J gene is TRBJ2-7, the V gene TRBV14; TRBD2 is a possible D gene (6 bases). This CDR3 has 14 residues. Germline CDR1 and CDR2: SGHDN and FVKESK. V shed 2 bases and J shed 4 bases, with 12 bases lying between them. The CDR3 sequence: CASSQQGGGYEQYF. CDR3 sequence (DNA): TGTGCCAGCAGCCAACAGGGAGGAGGGTACGAGCAGTACTTC.

This clone was seen a handful of times. The CDR3 DNA is TGTGCCAGCAGATGGGGCTCATCCGGGGAGCTGTTTTTT. Protein product: CASRWGSSGELFF. This sequence joins TRBV7-1 and TRBJ2-2, with D possibly being TRBD1 (5 bases). TRBV7-1 counts as an open reading frame of uncertain function. Trimming left V 6 bases short and J 6 bases short, with 11 bases between. The CDR3 length is 13 residues.

By share, this clone ranks as large. The rearrangement links TRBV6-8 to TRBJ2-3; a weak D match, TRBD1 (6 bases). Germline values: CDR1 MNHGY, CDR2 SAAAGT. The length of the CDR3 is 14 residues. Trimming pared 4 bases from V and 7 bases from J, leaving 15 bases between. The CDR3, as DNA: TGTGCCAGCAGTTTAATATCAGGGGACAATACGCAGTATTTT. Its protein product is CASSLISGDNTQYF.

Details on this clone: The sample holds other DNA sequences that translate to the same CDR3. The chain uses TRBV6-8 and TRBJ1-1; D gene unclear. CDR3 length: 12 residues. The germline CDR1 and CDR2 sequences are MNHGY and SAAAGT. V was cut by 5 bases and J by 3 bases, with 7 bases left in between. DNA for the CDR3: TGTGCCAGCAGTCCGGTGGACACTGAAGCTTTCTTT. Its translation: CASSPVDTEAFF.

This clone has a handful of counts. V usage is TRBV18 and J usage is TRBJ1-3, with TRBD1 matching over 12 bases. After removal of 1 base from V and 0 bases from J, the junction contained 13 bases not matched to a gene. The germline gives CDR1 KGHSH, CDR2 LQKENI. The CDR3 has 21 residues. The DNA for the CDR3 is TGTGCCAGCTCACCACTCATTCCCGGGACAGGGGGCTTCAACTCTGGAAACACCATATATTTT. Translation gives CASSPLIPGTGGFNSGNTIYF.

This chain connects TRBV19 to TRBJ2-3; TRBD1 might be the D (5 bases). The CDR3 has 15 amino acids. The ends were cut back, 5 bases at V and 0 bases at J, with 12 bases in the middle. The germline CDR1 and CDR2 sequences are LNHDA and SQIVND (reference sequence). CDR3 loop: CASSQPTESTDTQYF. CDR3 in DNA: TGTGCCAGTAGTCAACCGACAGAAAGCACAGATACGCAGTATTTT.

The chain couples TRBV28 to TRBJ2-1; 8 positions agree with TRBD2. V lost 2 bases to trimming and J lost 9 bases; unmatched junction nucleotides: 6. Germline assignment: CDR1 MDHEN and CDR2 SYDVKM. This CDR3 has 14 residues. Here the CDR3 DNA reads TGTGCCAGCAGTTTAGCCAGCGGGAGAGGTGAGCAGTTCTTC. Translation gives CASSLASGRGEQFF.

The chain employs TRBV29-1 and TRBJ2-7; 10 nucleotides agree with TRBD2. J gave up 1 base and V 4 bases, and 4 bases lay outside the gene matches. Germline V lookup: CDR1 SQVTM, CDR2 ANQGSEA. CDR3 size: 14 residues. CDR3 in DNA: TGCAGCGTTGCCCTAGCGGGAGATTCCTACGAGCAGTACTTC. It is translated as CSVALAGDSYEQYF.

The V gene is TRBV5-1, the J gene TRBJ2-3; the D is unclear. The CDR3 loop spans 14 amino acids. CDR1 and CDR2 from the germline V gene are SGHRS and YFSETQ. V gave up 0 bases and J gave up 2 bases, with 7 bases separating them. The CDR3 sequence: CASSLDAPTDTQYF. The CDR3 bases are TGCGCCAGCAGCTTGGACGCCCCCACAGATACGCAGTATTTT.

This clone was seen only a few times. The genes are TRBV30 and TRBJ1-1; D unclear. This CDR3 contains 13 residues. Between the trimmed V and J ends, which lost 4 bases and 2 bases, there was a span of 11 bases. Germline CDR1 is GTSNPN and CDR2 is SVGIG (reference sequence). CDR3 in amino acids: CAWMRVVNTEAFF. The CDR3 DNA reads TGTGCCTGGATGCGGGTAGTCAACACTGAAGCTTTCTTT. The full variable domain, completed using reference TRBV30 and TRBJ1-1, is SQTIHQWPATLVQPVGSPLSLECTVEGTSNPNLYWYRQAAGRGLQLLFYSVGIGQISSEVPQNLSASRPQDRQFILSSKKLLLSDSGFYLCAWMRVVNTEAFFGQGTRLTVV.

This clone was seen a few times. This chain joins TRBV6-8 and TRBJ2-5; 8 nucleotides align to TRBD2. The ends lost 5 bases at V and 5 bases at J; junction bases unmatched: 13. The CDR3 length is 16 residues. Germline CDR1 reads MNHGY; CDR2 reads SAAAGT. The CDR3 protein is CASSGPGGPPRETQYF. In nucleotides, the CDR3 is TGTGCCAGCAGTGGGCCGGGGGGGCCCCCCCGGGAGACCCAGTACTTC.

The gene calls are TRBV6-8 and TRBJ1-1; a possible D gene is TRBD1 (5 bases). V dropped 4 bases and J dropped 4 bases, with 10 bases sitting between them. The CDR3 runs to 13 residues. Germline V gene lookup returns CDR1 MNHGY and CDR2 SAAAGT. The CDR3 spells CASSWQGGTEAFF. The CDR3 DNA follows: TGTGCCAGCAGTTGGCAGGGTGGCACTGAAGCTTTCTTT.

V and J are TRBV18 and TRBJ2-1; no clear D gene. There are 14 residues in the CDR3. The V end was cut by 2 bases, the J end by 7 bases, with 12 bases between. CDR1 KGHSH and CDR2 LQKENI come from the germline V gene. In DNA, the CDR3 is TGTGCCAGCTCACCAACCCAAGAGGTGAATGAGCAGTTCTTC. Translating gives CASSPTQEVNEQFF.

The V call is TRBV30, the J call TRBJ2-7; D tentatively fits TRBD1 or TRBD2 (5 bases each). The V gene's germline CDR1 is GTSNPN and CDR2 SVGIG (reference sequence). V was clipped by 0 bases and J by 5 bases, with 14 bases between them. The CDR3 totals 14 residues. Here the CDR3 reads CAWSVWGIQHEQYF. The CDR3 DNA reads as TGTGCCTGGAGTGTCTGGGGGATCCAACACGAGCAGTACTTC.

This clone was seen a handful of times. The CDR3 here is CASSERILDGTEAFF. For the CDR3, the DNA is TGTGCCAGCAGTGAAAGGATTTTGGACGGTACTGAAGCTTTCTTT. V is TRBV2 and J is TRBJ1-1; unclear D gene. Trimming shortened V by 2 bases and J by 5 bases, and 15 bases separated the two germline ends. The CDR3 contains 15 residues. In germline, CDR1 is SNHLY, CDR2 FYNNEI. Looking up the rest from reference TRBV2 and TRBJ1-1 gives the full variable domain: EPEVTQTPSHQVTQMGQEVILRCVPISNHLYFYWYRQILGQKVEFLVSFYNNEISEKSEIFDDQFSVERPDGSNFTLKIRSTKLEDSAMYFCASSERILDGTEAFFGQGTRLTVV.

This clone was picked up a small number of times. V usage is TRBV15 and J usage is TRBJ1-2, with D hard to call. Germline values: CDR1 LNHNV, CDR2 YYDKDF (reference sequence). The CDR3 loop spans 14 amino acids. Trimming left V 0 bases short and J 2 bases short, with 7 bases between. This CDR3 is CATSRDPGNYGYTF. CDR3 coding DNA: TGTGCCACCAGCAGAGATCCGGGAAACTATGGCTACACCTTC.

This chain uses TRBV9 with TRBJ2-6, with D possibly being TRBD1 or TRBD2 (5 bases each). Trimming removed 5 bases from V and 0 bases from J, with 9 bases in between. Germline V gene lookup returns CDR1 SGDLS and CDR2 YYNGEE. The CDR3 has 15 residues. CDR3 sequence: CASSWGSSGANVLTF. CDR3 coding DNA: TGTGCCAGCAGTTGGGGGTCCTCTGGGGCCAACGTCCTGACTTTC.

The rearrangement uses TRBV28 and TRBJ1-5; D perhaps matches TRBD1 (5 bases). CDR3 length: 13 residues. V lost 10 bases to trimming and J lost 0 bases, with 10 bases between them. Germline CDR1 MDHEN, CDR2 SYDVKM. CDR3 sequence (DNA): TGTGCCACGCGGGGCAGTAGCAATCAGCCCCAGCATTTT. Protein: CATRGSSNQPQHF.

The rearrangement joins TRBV29-1 to TRBJ2-2; 11 bases match TRBD1. V was clipped by 7 bases and J by 2 bases; unmatched bases: 6. The CDR3 has 15 amino acids. Germline CDR1 is SQVTM and CDR2 is ANQGSEA. The CDR3: CSARTGGTNTGELFF. The CDR3, as DNA: TGCAGCGCCAGGACAGGGGGCACCAACACCGGGGAGCTGTTTTTT.

The sample holds a few counts of this clone. The rearrangement links TRBV6-8 to TRBJ2-7, with 7 bases matching TRBD2. V lost 5 bases and J lost 4; bases outside the gene matches: 14. CDR3 length: 16 residues. Germline lookup yields CDR1 MNHGY and CDR2 SAAAGT. The CDR3: CASSEDGRAFRYEQYF. The CDR3 DNA follows: TGTGCCAGCAGTGAGGATGGGAGGGCCTTTAGATACGAGCAGTACTTC.

The chain joins TRBV30 to TRBJ2-7; no firm D call. Germline loops: CDR1 GTSNPN, CDR2 SVGIG (reference sequence). The CDR3 extends over 12 amino acids. Between the trimmed V and J ends, which lost 5 bases and 3 bases, there was a span of 11 bases. Written as DNA, the CDR3 is TGTGCCTGGGCTGGGTCTTACTACGAGCAGTACTTC. It yields the protein CAWAGSYYEQYF. The whole variable domain, filled in from reference TRBV30 and TRBJ2-7, reads SQTIHQWPATLVQPVGSPLSLECTVEGTSNPNLYWYRQAAGRGLQLLFYSVGIGQISSEVPQNLSASRPQDRQFILSSKKLLLSDSGFYLCAWAGSYYEQYFGPGTRLTVT.

The V and J genes are TRBV5-1 and TRBJ2-7; possible D gene TRBD2, 7 bases. The germline V and J ends were trimmed by 2 bases and 5 bases, with 14 bases remaining between them. Germline V gene data show CDR1 as SGHRS and CDR2 as YFSETQ. This CDR3 has 14 amino acids. The chain's CDR3 is CASSLGGGPDEQYF. Written as DNA, the CDR3 is TGCGCCAGCAGCTTAGGGGGAGGGCCGGACGAGCAGTACTTC. The full variable domain, rest sourced from reference TRBV5-1 and TRBJ2-7, is KAGVTQTPRYLIKTRGQQVTLSCSPISGHRSVSWYQQTPGQGLQFLFEYFSETQRNKGNFPGRFSGRQFSNSRSEMNVSTLELGDSALYLCASSLGGGPDEQYFGPGTRLTVT.

The chain has TRBV19 and TRBJ2-4; D is perhaps TRBD1 (5 bases). The CDR3 is made up of 19 amino acids. V lost 8 bases, J lost 2 bases, and 28 bases lay in between. CDR1 LNHDA and CDR2 SQIVND come from the germline V gene (reference sequence). CDR3 nucleotide sequence: TGTGCCAGTCAACCTCTTTGGGGCCTAATAGATGGGACCAAAAACATTCAGTACTTC. Translated, it gives CASQPLWGLIDGTKNIQYF.

CDR3 DNA sequence: TGTGCCAGCAGCGTAGAAATTGGGCGAACCGGGGAGCTGTTTTTT. Translating it yields CASSVEIGRTGELFF. V is TRBV9 and J is TRBJ2-2; no clear D gene. The CDR3 is made up of 15 amino acids. Germline assignment: CDR1 SGDLS and CDR2 YYNGEE. Trimming took off 0 bases at V and 5 bases at J, with 11 bases between the two ends.

This clone showed up just a few times. The chain couples TRBV5-1 to TRBJ2-7; D remains ambiguous. The germline V gene encodes CDR1 SGHRS and CDR2 YFSETQ. The CDR3 has 15 amino acids. Trimming took 4 bases from V and 4 from J, leaving 18 bases between them. CDR3 bases: TGCGCCAGCAGCCAAGAGGAATTGAGGCCTTACGAGCAGTACTTC. Protein: CASSQEELRPYEQYF.

This clone is medium-sized within its sample. This chain connects TRBV6-8 to TRBJ1-2; the match to TRBD1 covers 7 bases. The CDR3 consists of 12 residues. Per germline, CDR1 MNHGY and CDR2 SAAAGT. J was trimmed by 7 bases and V by 8 bases; bases with no gene match: 7. DNA for the CDR3: TGTGCCAGCCAACAGGGGAACGGTGGCTACACCTTC. This gives the protein CASQQGNGGYTF.

This clone qualifies as medium-sized (0.01 to 0.1%). The J gene is TRBJ2-7, the V gene TRBV4-1; D gene uncertain. Germline CDR1 MGHRA, CDR2 YSYEKL. This CDR3 spans 14 amino acids. Trimming took 1 base from V and 4 from J, leaving 11 bases between them. CDR3: CASSQAVGQYEQYF. The CDR3 nucleotides are TGCGCCAGCAGCCAAGCGGTAGGGCAGTACGAGCAGTACTTC.

This clone turned up a few times. The same CDR3 also results from other DNA sequences found in this sample. J is TRBJ2-2 and V is TRBV28, with D uncertain. The CDR3 sequence is 16 residues long. In germline, CDR1 is MDHEN, CDR2 SYDVKM. Trimming stripped 4 bases from V and 3 bases from J, with 15 bases between. CDR3 sequence (DNA): TGTGCCAGCAGTTCCCCGGCTAGTCGGGACACCGGGGAGCTGTTTTTT. This gives the protein CASSSPASRDTGELFF.